The sample holds one count of the clone carrying this T cell receptor (beta chain). The antigen remains undetermined. This record comes from a study of blood T cells in healthy people across ages. General study results and limits: Naive T cell percentage and TCR beta diversity correlated strongly. Among T cells, TCR beta diversity per million cells dropped roughly linearly as age rose.

Per germline, CDR1 LGHNA and CDR2 YSLEER. The germline V and J ends were trimmed by 1 base and 5 bases, with 13 bases remaining between them. The CDR3 covers 15 residues. The authors ran a second PCR of about 6 to 11 cycles using a sample-barcoded 5' primer and a J-beta primer mix. The template-switch adaptor, which had 12 random nucleotides, put a tag on each cDNA molecule. In TCRdb, the 5' RACE reads were re-called with MiXCR into one record per CDR3 protein. Among about 400,000 distinct CDR3 sequences listed, approximately 52% were seen once. The sequence was obtained from a man between 60 and 75 years old in good health. V gene TRBV4-3 combines with J gene TRBJ2-3; TRBD2 is a possible D gene (5 bases). Sequencing used blood. The CDR3 DNA follows: TGCGCCAGCAGCCAAGGAGGCGGGTACGGAGATACGCAGTATTTT. Amino acid sequence: CASSQGGGYGDTQYF.